This T cell receptor (beta chain) originates from a study of early T cells in non-severe SARS-CoV-2 infection. Germline lookup yields CDR1 LNHDA and CDR2 SQIVND (reference sequence). The CDR3 totals 12 residues. Deletions cut 7 bases from V and 7 bases from J, with 14 bases between. TCRdb reanalysed the 5' RACE reads using MiXCR and keeps one entry per CDR3 protein. The sample comprises 75,000 to 100,000 distinct CDR3 sequences, around 15% of which are singletons, and approximately 10% rests with the top ten. This clonotype originated in an adult who was a healthcare worker with PCR-confirmed SARS-CoV-2 infection or an uninfected control (not recorded which). Sequencing was performed on whole blood. The rearrangement links TRBV19 to TRBJ2-7, with TRBD1 as a possible D gene (5 bases). CDR3 sequence (DNA): TGTGCCAGTAAGGGGAACCTACGGGAGCAGTACTTC. Its protein is CASKGNLREQYF.